This record looks at one T cell receptor beta chain sequence and its context. Unique molecular identifiers were incorporated when the TCRbeta library was constructed. TCRdb re-called the PCR reads through MiXCR, storing one row per CDR3 protein. Among over 550,000 distinct CDR3 sequences, 10% were seen once, and the ten largest hold 3.5% to 5%. The data were obtained in a study of T-cell reconstitution after alpha-beta-depleted transplantation in children. The V gene end was trimmed by 3 bases and the J gene end by 4 bases; junction bases not matched to a gene: 5. The CDR3 loop spans 14 amino acids. This receptor was identified in a human donor who donated a stem cell graft to a child with acute myeloid leukemia. The starting material was PBMCs from the stem cell graft donor, obtained from the stem cell graft. The V call is TRBV12-3 or TRBV12-4, the J call TRBJ2-7; 8 bases are shared with TRBD1. CDR3 loop: CASSFTTGVYEQYF. DNA of the CDR3: TGTGCCAGCAGTTTTACGACAGGGGTTTACGAGCAGTACTTC.